A single sample is the source of the 28 T cell receptor beta chains below, sequenced in a study of cytomegalovirus exposure and HLA in healthy donors. With 60 Vbeta and 13 Jbeta primers, the PCR was carried out. TCRdb keeps only in-frame clones here, not all; method: immunoSEQ multiplex PCR. The sample yields 210,000 or so clones, roughly 80% seen once. Input material: PBMCs. Receptors originate from a middle-aged man in good health and CMV-seronegative.

The chain employs TRBV5-4 and TRBJ2-1; the match to TRBD2 covers 10 bases. This CDR3 is built from 17 residues. Per germline, CDR1 SGHNT and CDR2 YYREEE (reference sequence). V trimming: 0 bases; J trimming: 4 bases; junction bases outside the gene matches: 7. The CDR3 region has the DNA TGTGCCAGCAGCTTGGGACTTCTAGCGGGGGTTTACAATGAGCAGTTCTTC. Protein: CASSLGLLAGVYNEQFF. The full variable domain, in which reference TRBV5-4 and TRBJ2-1 provide the parts outside the CDR3, is ETGVTQSPTHLIKTRGQQVTLRCSSQSGHNTVSWYQQALGQGPQFIFQYYREEENGRGNFPPRFSGLQFPNYSSELNVNALELDDSALYLCASSLGLLAGVYNEQFFGPGTRLTVL.

The chain carries TRBV7-8 and TRBJ1-5; TRBD1 matches at 7 bases. V shed 1 base, J shed 6 bases, and the junction held 6 bases outside the gene matches. This CDR3 contains 15 residues. Germline V gene sequence: CDR1 SGHVS, CDR2 FQNEAQ. CDR3 sequence: CASSLGSTGSQPQHF. CDR3 sequence (DNA): TGTGCCAGCAGCTTAGGGTCGACAGGGTCTCAGCCCCAGCATTTT.

The chain has TRBV9 and TRBJ1-3; D remains ambiguous. The CDR3 runs 13 residues. Germline lookup yields CDR1 SGDLS and CDR2 YYNGEE. Trimming pared 3 bases from V and 8 bases from J, leaving 12 bases between. CDR3: CASSGRAIDTIYF. CDR3 coding DNA: TGTGCCAGCAGCGGGAGGGCGATTGACACCATATATTTT.

V and J are TRBV19 and TRBJ2-1; 12 bases are a match to TRBD2. This CDR3 has 14 amino acids. Trimming took 6 bases from V and 7 from J; bases not matched to a gene: 4. Looked up from germline, CDR1 is LNHDA and CDR2 is SQIVND (reference sequence). The CDR3 coding sequence is TGTGCCAGTAGGTCTAGCGGGGGGGCGAATGAGCAGTTCTTC. It yields the protein CASRSSGGANEQFF.

This sequence joins TRBV10-3 and TRBJ2-7; the match to TRBD1 covers 9 bases. Germline-derived CDR1 and CDR2 are ENHRY and SYGVKD. The CDR3 spans 15 residues. The V gene end was trimmed by 5 bases and the J gene end by 2 bases; junction bases not matched to a gene: 7. The CDR3 reads CAISFRDRAAYEQYF. The DNA of the CDR3 is TGTGCCATCAGTTTCCGGGACAGGGCCGCCTACGAGCAGTACTTC.

This clone was counted between two and nine times. This sequence joins TRBV6-5 and TRBJ2-7; 9 bases are a match to TRBD1. The ends lost 7 bases at V and 6 bases at J; junction bases unmatched: 7. This CDR3 has 13 residues. Germline CDR1 MNHEY, CDR2 SVGAGI. The CDR3 DNA reads TGTGCCAGCACCAGGACAGGGGCATCCGAGCAGTACTTC. Its protein is CASTRTGASEQYF.

Remarks on this clone: Only one base separates this from a far larger clonotype, so it likely reflects a read error. The chain recombines TRBV4-2 with TRBJ2-7, with 8 positions matching TRBD2. The germline V gene encodes CDR1 LGHNA and CDR2 YNFKEQ. This CDR3 has 14 residues. Trimming took 1 base from V and 3 from J; bases not matched to a gene: 2. The CDR3 sequence: CASSQGSGGYEQYF. In nucleotides, the CDR3 is TGTGCCAGCAGCCAAGGGAGCGGGGGCTACGAGCAGTACTTC.

This clone was counted a few times. This chain links TRBV10-2 with TRBJ1-1; 7 bases match TRBD1. Germline V gives CDR1 WSHSY, CDR2 SAAADI. After removal of 6 bases from V and 8 bases from J, the junction contained 3 bases not matched to a gene. The CDR3 loop spans 11 amino acids. DNA for the CDR3: TGCGCCAGCAGGGCGGACAGGGAAGCTTTCTTT. Protein sequence: CASRADREAFF.

The sample holds a few counts of this clone. This chain connects TRBV13 to TRBJ1-5; maybe TRBD1 (6 bases). Germline V gene lookup returns CDR1 PRHDT and CDR2 FYEKMQ (reference sequence). V shed 6 bases and J shed 1 base, with 16 bases lying between them. The CDR3 is 16 residues long. Written as DNA, the CDR3 is TGTGCCAGCAGGAAGGGAGGGGGTCCGAGCAATCAGCCCCAGCATTTT. Translation: CASRKGGGPSNQPQHF.

The V gene is TRBV2, the J gene TRBJ2-1; 8 nucleotides agree with TRBD2. Germline-derived CDR1 and CDR2 are SNHLY and FYNNEI. The V segment lost 10 bases and the J segment 11 bases; nucleotides outside the gene matches: 7. CDR3 length equals 11 residues. Written as DNA, the CDR3 is TGTGCCACCACTAGCGGTCAGAAGCAGTTCTTC. Protein product: CATTSGQKQFF.

V usage is TRBV19 and J usage is TRBJ2-1; 11 bases agree with TRBD2. V dropped 5 bases and J dropped 10; count of bases not matched to a gene: 13. The CDR3 has 16 amino acids. Germline V gene lookup returns CDR1 LNHDA and CDR2 SQIVND (reference sequence). The CDR3 nucleotides are TGTGCCAGTAGTGCCAGACTAGCGGGATCCCATCCGGAGCAGTTCTTC. The encoded protein is CASSARLAGSHPEQFF.

This chain connects TRBV4-1 to TRBJ1-3, with D possibly matching TRBD1 (5 bases). The CDR3 loop spans 15 amino acids. CDR1 is MGHRA, CDR2 YSYEKL, per germline. Trimming cost V 4 bases and J 3 bases, with 13 bases left between them. The CDR3 DNA follows: TGCGCCAGCAGCCCTCAGGGAGGGAATGGAAACACCATATATTTT. This gives the protein CASSPQGGNGNTIYF.

The chain uses TRBV6-1 and TRBJ2-7; 7 bases match TRBD1. Trimming cost V 4 bases and J 2 bases; bases outside gene matches: 8. This CDR3 is built from 15 residues. The germline V gene encodes CDR1 MNHNS and CDR2 SASEGT. The CDR3 coding sequence is TGTGCCAGCAGTGGACGGGACAGTCAAGCCTACGAGCAGTACTTC. This translates into CASSGRDSQAYEQYF.

A few counts support this clone. The chain couples TRBV4-1 to TRBJ2-3; TRBD2 might be the D (6 bases). The CDR3 length is 21 residues. The germline gives CDR1 MGHRA, CDR2 YSYEKL. V was cut by 1 base and J by 2 bases, with 28 bases left in between. The CDR3 spells CASSQGVGLGIGGAHTDTQYF. For the CDR3, the DNA is TGCGCCAGCAGCCAAGGTGTTGGTCTGGGGATAGGCGGGGCGCACACAGATACGCAGTATTTT.

This rearrangement joins TRBV29-1 to TRBJ2-3; tentatively, D is TRBD2 (5 bases). From germline, CDR1 is SQVTM and CDR2 ANQGSEA. The V end lost 8 bases, the J end lost 0 bases, and 27 bases lay between the germline ends. This CDR3 spans 18 amino acids. CDR3 sequence reads: CSTVYRRRRSTSTDTQYF. The DNA for the CDR3 is TGCAGCACCGTTTACCGGAGGCGTCGGTCCACTAGCACAGATACGCAGTATTTT.

This clone was detected a few times. In DNA form, the CDR3 reads TGTGCCAGCAGCTTAGGGGGTGCCGGGACTAGCGGGAGGGCAGGGGAAGATACGCAGTATTTT. Amino acids: CASSLGGAGTSGRAGEDTQYF. The rearrangement links TRBV7-6 to TRBJ2-3, with 16 nucleotides matching TRBD2. Germline V lookup: CDR1 SGHVS, CDR2 FNYEAQ. The CDR3 is made up of 21 amino acids. Trimming cost V 1 base and J 5 bases; bases outside gene matches: 15.

V gene TRBV19 combines with J gene TRBJ2-1; perhaps TRBD2 as D (6 bases). CDR3 size: 16 residues. Germline assignment: CDR1 LNHDA and CDR2 SQIVND (reference sequence). Trimming removed 4 bases at V and 0 bases at J, with 13 bases between. The CDR3 sequence is CASSRPGLSSYNEQFF. The CDR3 DNA follows: TGTGCCAGTAGTAGGCCGGGACTTAGCTCCTACAATGAGCAGTTCTTC.

The table lists this clone with a count of one. This chain links TRBV7-2 with TRBJ2-7, with D maybe TRBD1 (6 bases). V gave up 7 bases and J gave up 5 bases, with 12 bases separating them. This CDR3 is 12 amino acids long. The germline gives CDR1 SGHTA, CDR2 FQGNSA. As DNA, the CDR3 is TGTGCCAGCACCGAACAGGGAAACGAGCAGTACTTC. Encoded protein: CASTEQGNEQYF.

The J gene is TRBJ2-7, the V gene TRBV15; TRBD2 agrees at 8 bases. The V and J ends lost 4 bases and 2 bases, in that order; junction bases with no gene match: 1. CDR1 LNHNV and CDR2 YYDKDF come from the germline V gene (reference sequence). The CDR3 runs 13 residues. CDR3 nucleotides: TGTGCCACCAGCAAGGGACTAGCCTACGAGCAGTACTTC. It is translated as CATSKGLAYEQYF.

The rearrangement links TRBV28 to TRBJ2-4; TRBD2 matches 8 bases. V shed 5 bases and J 0 bases; nucleotides not matched to a gene: 6. CDR3 length equals 16 residues. Germline V gene sequence: CDR1 MDHEN, CDR2 SYDVKM. CDR3 bases: TGTGCCAGCAGTATATTTAGCGGGATAGCCAAAAACATTCAGTACTTC. Translated, it gives CASSIFSGIAKNIQYF.

The gene calls are TRBV7-9 and TRBJ1-5; 10 bases map to TRBD1. The CDR3 has 18 residues. Trimming took 4 bases from V and 4 from J; bases not matched to a gene: 13. Germline assignment: CDR1 SEHNR and CDR2 FQNEAQ (reference sequence). CDR3 in amino acids: CASSSSGTGVIGNQPQHF. CDR3 DNA sequence: TGTGCCAGCAGCTCCTCCGGGACAGGGGTAATTGGGAATCAGCCCCAGCATTTT.

V and J are TRBV10-3 and TRBJ2-2; 8 bases are shared with TRBD2. Per the germline V gene, CDR1 is ENHRY and CDR2 is SYGVKD. The CDR3 has 15 residues. V lost 9 bases and J lost 0; bases outside the gene matches: 6. The CDR3 DNA sequence: TGTGCCATGCGAGCGGGAGCTGCGAACACCGGGGAGCTGTTTTTT. Its protein product is CAMRAGAANTGELFF.

For the CDR3, the DNA is TGTGCCAGCAGTTTAAGGGGGATCTCCTACGAGCAGTACTTC. Its protein product is CASSLRGISYEQYF. V gene TRBV27 combines with J gene TRBJ2-7, with D possibly matching TRBD1 (6 bases). CDR1 and CDR2 from the germline V gene are MNHEY and SMNVEV (reference sequence). Trimming stripped 2 bases from V and 0 bases from J, with 8 bases between. The CDR3 has 14 residues.

The chain has TRBV30 and TRBJ2-1; 8 bases are shared with TRBD1. The germline V gene encodes CDR1 GTSNPN and CDR2 SVGIG (reference sequence). The CDR3 has 15 amino acids. The junction had 6 bases not matched to a gene; V was cut back by 2 bases and J by 3 bases. DNA of the CDR3: TGTGCCTGGAGTCAGGACAGGGTCAGCTACAATGAGCAGTTCTTC. As protein: CAWSQDRVSYNEQFF.

The chain combines TRBV6-1 with TRBJ1-6, with 7 positions matching TRBD1. CDR1 is MNHNS, CDR2 SASEGT, per germline. The CDR3 consists of 17 residues. After removal of 4 bases from V and 0 bases from J, the junction contained 6 bases not matched to a gene. The chain's CDR3 is CASSGGTASSYNSPLHF. The CDR3 nucleotides read TGTGCCAGCAGTGGAGGGACAGCCTCCTCCTATAATTCACCCCTCCACTTT.

This rearrangement joins TRBV10-1 to TRBJ2-3, with 9 bases lining up with TRBD2. There are 16 residues in the CDR3. Germline values: CDR1 WNHNN, CDR2 SYGVQD (reference sequence). The V gene end was trimmed by 0 bases and the J gene end by 14 bases; junction bases not matched to a gene: 15. CDR3 DNA sequence: TGCGCCAGCAGTGAGTCCCTCCGAAGCGGGAGGACCCATCTGTATTTT. This encodes CASSESLRSGRTHLYF.

This chain uses TRBV5-4 with TRBJ1-1, with D possibly being TRBD1 (5 bases). The CDR3 extends over 15 amino acids. In germline, CDR1 is SGHNT, CDR2 YYREEE (reference sequence). Deletions cut 0 bases from V and 3 bases from J, with 12 bases between. CDR3 sequence reads: CASSLAGRGYTEAFF. The CDR3 DNA follows: TGTGCCAGCAGCTTGGCCGGTCGGGGGTACACTGAAGCTTTCTTT.

This chain connects TRBV6-1 to TRBJ2-1, with 9 bases identical to TRBD1. The CDR3 is 14 amino acids. J was trimmed by 3 bases and V by 5 bases; bases with no gene match: 2. CDR1 and CDR2 from the germline V gene are MNHNS and SASEGT. The CDR3 protein is CASSRDRVYNEQFF. The DNA of the CDR3 is TGTGCCAGCAGTCGGGACAGGGTCTACAATGAGCAGTTCTTC.